A single sample gave rise to the 26 T cell receptor beta chains below, sequenced in a study of blood T cell repertoires in COVID-19. Assay used: immunoSEQ multiplex PCR; TCRdb lists only in-frame clones, some missing. The table lists 140,000 or so clones, just under 85% of them singletons. Sequences were obtained from PBMCs or T cells enriched from blood (not recorded which). All receptors derive from a man in his forties or fifties who had recovered from COVID-19.

The rearrangement uses TRBV18 and TRBJ1-4; TRBD1 might be the D (5 bases). The CDR3 runs to 15 residues. The germline V gene encodes CDR1 KGHSH and CDR2 LQKENI. V lost 6 bases and J lost 0, with 11 bases in between. CDR3 sequence reads: CASSPRQTTNEKLFF. In DNA, the CDR3 is TGTGCCAGCTCCCCCCGACAGACAACTAATGAAAAACTGTTTTTT.

This sequence joins TRBV19 and TRBJ1-2; a possible D gene is TRBD1 (6 bases). Germline assignment: CDR1 LNHDA and CDR2 SQIVND (reference sequence). V lost 5 bases to trimming and J lost 4 bases, with 14 bases between them. The CDR3 is made up of 14 amino acids. The CDR3 DNA follows: TGTGCCAGTAGTTGGACAGAACTTAGCTATGGCTACACCTTC. Protein sequence: CASSWTELSYGYTF. Together with reference TRBV19 and TRBJ1-2, the CDR3 gives the full variable domain: DGGITQSPKYLFRKEGQNVTLSCEQNLNHDAMYWYRQDPGQGLRLIYYSQIVNDFQKGDIAEGYSVSREKKESFPLTVTSAQKNPTAFYLCASSWTELSYGYTFGSGTRLTVV.

The rearrangement joins TRBV5-6 to TRBJ1-6; TRBD1 agrees at 7 bases. Germline V gene data show CDR1 as SGHDT and CDR2 as YYEEEE. J gave up 10 bases and V 3 bases, and 10 bases lay outside the gene matches. The CDR3 loop spans 15 amino acids. For the CDR3, the DNA is TGTGCCAGCAGCTCGATCCGGGACAGAAACTCACCCCTCCACTTT. This gives the protein CASSSIRDRNSPLHF. The complete variable domain, with remaining parts taken from reference TRBV5-6 and TRBJ1-6, reads DAGVTQSPTHLIKTRGQQVTLRCSPKSGHDTVSWYQQALGQGPQFIFQYYEEEERQRGNFPDRFSGHQFPNYSSELNVNALLLGDSALYLCASSSIRDRNSPLHFGNGTRLTVT.

The rearrangement uses TRBV5-5 and TRBJ2-7, with TRBD1 matching over 11 bases. CDR1 is SGHKS, CDR2 YYEKEE, per germline (reference sequence). The junction had 6 bases not matched to a gene; V was cut back by 3 bases and J by 7 bases. The CDR3 length is 14 residues. CDR3 in amino acids: CASSSGQGAEEQYF. The CDR3 DNA reads as TGTGCCAGCAGCTCTGGACAGGGGGCGGAGGAGCAGTACTTC.

The rearrangement uses TRBV14 and TRBJ2-5, with a possible D match to TRBD1 (7 bases). The ends were cut back, 5 bases at V and 4 bases at J, with 14 bases in the middle. CDR3 size: 14 residues. Germline CDR1 and CDR2: SGHDN and FVKESK. The CDR3 DNA sequence: TGTGCCAGCAGCTTCCGACAGGGAGGAGAGACCCAGTACTTC. Its translation: CASSFRQGGETQYF.

The chain has TRBV9 and TRBJ2-7; 8 bases are a match to TRBD2. V trimming: 0 bases; J trimming: 2 bases; junction bases outside the gene matches: 4. The CDR3 has 15 residues. Looked up from germline, CDR1 is SGDLS and CDR2 is YYNGEE. The CDR3, as DNA: TGTGCCAGCAGCGTAGGGAACGGGGGGGCCTACGAGCAGTACTTC. This sequence encodes CASSVGNGGAYEQYF.

The J gene is TRBJ2-3, the V gene TRBV10-3, with D perhaps matching TRBD1 (5 bases). Trimming stripped 5 bases from V and 1 base from J, with 10 bases between. CDR3 length: 14 amino acids. Per the germline V gene, CDR1 is ENHRY and CDR2 is SYGVKD. This CDR3 is CAISLSTGTDTQYF. Written as DNA, the CDR3 is TGTGCCATCAGTCTCTCGACAGGCACAGATACGCAGTATTTT.

V gene TRBV2 combines with J gene TRBJ1-1, with 8 bases fitting TRBD1. CDR3 length: 15 residues. CDR1 is SNHLY and CDR2 is FYNNEI in the germline V gene. The V segment lost 3 bases and the J segment 2 bases; nucleotides outside the gene matches: 5. The CDR3 sequence: CASSEDRAVNTEAFF. The CDR3 DNA is TGTGCCAGCAGTGAGGACAGGGCGGTAAACACTGAAGCTTTCTTT.

V gene TRBV5-1 combines with J gene TRBJ1-3; 9 bases match TRBD1. Germline-derived CDR1 and CDR2 are SGHRS and YFSETQ. Trimming took 3 bases from V and 0 from J; bases not matched to a gene: 1. The CDR3 extends over 15 amino acids. The CDR3 sequence: CASSSQGASGNTIYF. The CDR3 DNA reads as TGCGCCAGCAGCTCACAGGGGGCCTCTGGAAACACCATATATTTT.

The rearrangement joins TRBV18 to TRBJ2-7; 9 nucleotides match TRBD1. J gave up 5 bases and V 6 bases, and 5 bases lay outside the gene matches. The length of the CDR3 is 13 residues. Germline assignment: CDR1 KGHSH and CDR2 LQKENI. The CDR3 DNA is TGTGCCAGCTCGGGGCGACAGGGGGACGAGCAGTACTTC. The encoded protein is CASSGRQGDEQYF.

The CDR3 DNA follows: TGTGCCAGTAGTACCCGACTAGGCGAGCAGTACTTC. Its translation: CASSTRLGEQYF. The rearrangement links TRBV19 to TRBJ2-7; TRBD2 is a possible D gene (6 bases). Germline CDR1 reads LNHDA; CDR2 reads SQIVND (reference sequence). This CDR3 spans 12 amino acids. V gave up 4 bases and J gave up 6 bases, with 10 bases separating them.

V usage is TRBV9 and J usage is TRBJ2-2, with D maybe TRBD1 (6 bases). Trimming stripped 2 bases from V and 0 bases from J, with 8 bases between. Germline CDR1 and CDR2: SGDLS and YYNGEE. The CDR3 totals 15 residues. The CDR3 coding sequence is TGTGCCAGCAGCGTGGGACACTCGAACACCGGGGAGCTGTTTTTT. It encodes CASSVGHSNTGELFF.

The V gene is TRBV27, the J gene TRBJ2-7; D is possibly TRBD2 (5 bases). The V end was cut by 8 bases, the J end by 2 bases, with 16 bases between. From germline, CDR1 is MNHEY and CDR2 SMNVEV (reference sequence). The CDR3 is made up of 14 amino acids. In DNA, the CDR3 is TGTGCCAGCTGGCGGGCAGGATCCACCTACGAGCAGTACTTC. Translation gives CASWRAGSTYEQYF.

The V gene is TRBV6-5, the J gene TRBJ2-3; perhaps TRBD1 as D (5 bases). The CDR3 has 14 residues. Trimming removed 5 bases from V and 0 bases from J, with 9 bases in between. Germline CDR1 reads MNHEY; CDR2 reads SVGAGI. CDR3 bases: TGTGCCAGCAGTCCGACAGATAGCACAGATACGCAGTATTTT. It translates to CASSPTDSTDTQYF.

This clone turned up a few times. The chain employs TRBV30 and TRBJ1-5, with TRBD1 matching over 7 bases. The CDR3 loop spans 16 amino acids. V gave up 3 bases and J gave up 1 base; unmatched junction bases: 9. The germline V gene has CDR1 GTSNPN and CDR2 SVGIG (reference sequence). The CDR3 loop reads CAWREETGRSNQPQHF. The CDR3 DNA is TGTGCCTGGAGGGAAGAGACAGGGAGGAGCAATCAGCCCCAGCATTTT.

The chain employs TRBV10-3 and TRBJ1-1, with a tentative D call TRBD1 (6 bases). Trimming stripped 3 bases from V and 6 bases from J, with 17 bases between. CDR3 length: 15 amino acids. Germline V lookup: CDR1 ENHRY, CDR2 SYGVKD. This CDR3 reads CAISDWGQPLAEAFF. Written as DNA, the CDR3 is TGTGCCATCAGTGATTGGGGGCAACCACTAGCTGAAGCTTTCTTT.

V gene TRBV19 combines with J gene TRBJ2-5; D is uncertain. CDR1 LNHDA and CDR2 SQIVND come from the germline V gene (reference sequence). V was clipped by 2 bases and J by 1 base, with 11 bases between them. This CDR3 is 15 amino acids long. The CDR3 sequence: CASSISAGLQETQYF. CDR3 DNA: TGTGCCAGTAGTATAAGTGCAGGCCTCCAAGAGACCCAGTACTTC.

The rearrangement joins TRBV29-1 to TRBJ2-3; 9 nucleotides align to TRBD2. The junction had 9 bases not matched to a gene; V was cut back by 7 bases and J by 1 base. This CDR3 has 15 amino acids. The germline CDR1 and CDR2 sequences are SQVTM and ANQGSEA. This CDR3 reads CSAEGTSLRTDTQYF. Here the CDR3 DNA reads TGCAGCGCAGAGGGGACTAGCTTACGCACAGATACGCAGTATTTT.

This chain uses TRBV3-1 (or the pseudogene TRBV3-2) with TRBJ2-5; maybe TRBD2 (7 bases). Trimming shortened V by 0 bases and J by 6 bases, and 14 bases separated the two germline ends. The CDR3 has 15 residues. From germline, CDR1 is LGHDT and CDR2 YNNKEL (reference sequence). CDR3 sequence (DNA): TGTGCCAGCAGCCAAGATCTTGGGGGGGCAAAGACCCAGTACTTC. Its protein is CASSQDLGGAKTQYF.

The chain combines TRBV7-9 with TRBJ1-2; D gene unclear. CDR1 and CDR2 from the germline V gene are SEHNR and FQNEAQ (reference sequence). V was clipped by 2 bases and J by 6 bases, with 4 bases between them. This CDR3 is 11 amino acids long. The CDR3 nucleotides read TGTGCCAGCAGCTTAACACATGGCTACACCTTC. Its protein is CASSLTHGYTF.

Only a few counts were recorded for this clone. The V call is TRBV15, the J call TRBJ2-1; 8 bases map to TRBD1. Per germline, CDR1 LNHNV and CDR2 YYDKDF (reference sequence). The CDR3 covers 15 residues. J was trimmed by 6 bases and V by 6 bases; bases with no gene match: 10. The CDR3 bases are TGTGCCACCAGTCCCGACAGGGGTCCCTTCAATGAGCAGTTCTTC. Translating it yields CATSPDRGPFNEQFF.

The chain employs TRBV18 and TRBJ1-6; D unresolved. This CDR3 has 18 amino acids. The V end lost 3 bases, the J end lost 1 base, and 16 bases lay between the germline ends. Germline CDR1 reads KGHSH; CDR2 reads LQKENI. DNA for the CDR3: TGTGCCAGCTCACCGGTTCCTTTTGAGGGTTCCTATAATTCACCCCTCCACTTT. This gives the protein CASSPVPFEGSYNSPLHF.

CDR3 coding DNA: TGTGCCAGCAGCCAGCCGGACAGGGAAGAGACCCAGTACTTC. Translating gives CASSQPDREETQYF. The rearrangement links TRBV3-1 (or the pseudogene TRBV3-2) to TRBJ2-5, with 8 bases fitting TRBD1. The J segment lost 3 bases and the V segment lost 3 bases, leaving 3 bases of the junction unmatched. Germline lookup yields CDR1 LGHDT and CDR2 YNNKEL (reference sequence). The CDR3 has 14 residues.

This clone has a handful of counts. V usage is TRBV19 and J usage is TRBJ1-6; maybe TRBD1 (6 bases). Trimming shortened V by 4 bases and J by 7 bases, and 17 bases separated the two germline ends. Germline V gene sequence: CDR1 LNHDA, CDR2 SQIVND (reference sequence). This CDR3 has 16 amino acids. The CDR3 nucleotides read TGTGCCAGTAGTAGAACCCGGGACACGGGGAATTCACCCCTCCACTTT. This translates into CASSRTRDTGNSPLHF.

This sequence joins TRBV7-8 and TRBJ2-7; D is ambiguous. Deletions cut 0 bases from V and 1 base from J, with 10 bases between. This CDR3 contains 15 residues. Germline V gene data show CDR1 as SGHVS and CDR2 as FQNEAQ. The CDR3, as DNA: TGTGCCAGCAGCTTAGCGGTCGGTGATTCCTACGAGCAGTACTTC. It yields the protein CASSLAVGDSYEQYF. The whole variable domain, filled in from reference TRBV7-8 and TRBJ2-7, reads GAGVSQSPRYKVAKRGQDVALRCDPISGHVSLFWYQQALGQGPEFLTYFQNEAQLDKSGLPSDRFFAERPEGSVSTLKIQRTQQEDSAVYLCASSLAVGDSYEQYFGPGTRLTVT.

The rearrangement links TRBV27 to TRBJ1-6, with 8 bases fitting TRBD1. Trimming at V came to 5 bases and at J to 6 bases, leaving 6 bases not matched to a gene. This CDR3 has 15 residues. CDR1 and CDR2 (germline): MNHEY, SMNVEV (reference sequence). The chain's CDR3 is CASSGRTGSNSPLHF. The DNA of the CDR3 is TGTGCCAGCAGTGGGAGGACAGGGTCTAATTCACCCCTCCACTTT.